Presented here are 8 T cell receptor beta chains from one specimen sequenced in a study of blood T cells in healthy people across ages. Primed by a sample-barcoded 5' primer and a J-beta primer mix, a second PCR proceeded for about 7 to 11 cycles. TCRdb fed the 5' RACE reads into MiXCR, producing one record per CDR3 protein. The sample records over 950,000 distinct CDR3 sequences, more than 30% being singletons. The sample comprised blood. The source is a man in his late teens or twenties in good health.

The CDR3 nucleotides read TGTGCCAGCAGCCCAGACAACCAGTTCTATGGCTACACCTTC. Translated, it gives CASSPDNQFYGYTF. J is TRBJ1-2 and V is TRBV9; D uncertain. Germline V gives CDR1 SGDLS, CDR2 YYNGEE. Trimming left V 4 bases short and J 4 bases short, with 14 bases between. CDR3 length: 14 residues.

This clonotype was seen a handful of times. The V gene is TRBV6-2 or TRBV6-3, the J gene TRBJ1-1, with unresolved D. Germline lookup yields CDR1 MNHEY and CDR2 SVGEGT. The V and J ends lost 1 base and 1 base respectively, with 4 bases between them. There are 13 residues in the CDR3. This CDR3 reads CASSYWKNTEAFF. The CDR3 coding sequence is TGTGCCAGCAGTTACTGGAAGAACACTGAAGCTTTCTTT.

This clonotype was seen a few times. The rearrangement links TRBV6-5 to TRBJ2-5; 8 bases fit TRBD1. This CDR3 comprises 15 residues. J lost 4 bases, V lost 4 bases, and 8 bases had no gene match. Germline V gene lookup returns CDR1 MNHEY and CDR2 SVGAGI. The CDR3, as DNA: TGTGCCAGCAGTTCGATACAGGGGGTGGGAGAGACCCAGTACTTC. It codes for CASSSIQGVGETQYF.

The genes are TRBV9 and TRBJ1-4; the match to TRBD1 covers 8 bases. Germline-derived CDR1 and CDR2 are SGDLS and YYNGEE. V lost 2 bases, J lost 5 bases, and 5 bases stayed unmatched. The CDR3 loop spans 15 amino acids. CDR3 nucleotides: TGTGCCAGCAGCGTCGATAGACAGGGGAATGAAAAACTGTTTTTT. Protein product: CASSVDRQGNEKLFF.

V gene TRBV21-1 combines with J gene TRBJ2-1; the listed D gene, TRBD1, was not tested against the DNA. TRBV21-1 is tagged as a pseudogene. CDR3 length equals 13 residues. CDR3 loop: CASSNVRDNEQFF. CDR3 in DNA: TGTGCCAGCAGCAACGTCCGGGACAATGAGCAGTTCTTC.

V usage is TRBV25-1 and J usage is TRBJ2-4; 7 bases are a match to TRBD1. The DNA matches TRBJ2-5 better at its end, which makes the J call doubtful. There are 17 residues in the CDR3. Germline CDR1 reads MGHDK; CDR2 reads SYGVNS. This chain's CDR3 is CASQRGEGTEVQETQYF. The CDR3 DNA reads as TGTGCCAGTCAGAGAGGCGAGGGGACAGAGGTACAAGAGACCCAGTACTTC.

This rearrangement joins TRBV27 to TRBJ1-1, with 7 bases identical to TRBD1. Germline values: CDR1 MNHEY, CDR2 SMNVEV (reference sequence). The CDR3 length is 15 residues. With 7 bases clipped from V and 7 bases from J, the junction kept 15 bases outside the gene matches. The CDR3 is CASTPGGRGGLEAFF. The CDR3 DNA is TGTGCCAGCACACCTGGGGGCAGGGGGGGGCTTGAAGCTTTCTTT.

This clonotype was recorded a few times. The chain is built from TRBV5-1 and TRBJ1-2; TRBD1 aligns across 7 bases. The trim removed 0 bases at V and 0 bases at J, leaving 2 bases unmatched. The CDR3 is 15 residues long. Germline V gives CDR1 SGHRS, CDR2 YFSETQ. The CDR3 is CASSLGGQTNYGYTF. The CDR3, as DNA: TGCGCCAGCAGCTTGGGGGGACAGACTAACTATGGCTACACCTTC.